Shown below are 26 T cell receptor beta chains from a single sample sequenced in a study of identical twins. TCRdb fed the 5' RACE reads into MiXCR, producing one record per CDR3 protein. The data hold roughly 1.6 million distinct CDR3 sequences, with less than 35% observed a single time. Specimen: cord blood. The receptor source for this set is a newborn girl in good health.

This clonotype appeared a few times. The V gene is TRBV9, the J gene TRBJ2-7; 13 nucleotides agree with TRBD2. V gave up 4 bases and J gave up 5 bases; unmatched junction bases: 6. This CDR3 comprises 15 residues. Germline assignment: CDR1 SGDLS and CDR2 YYNGEE. CDR3 in DNA: TGTGCCAGCAGCCCGAGGACTAGCGGGAGACACGAGCAGTACTTC. This sequence encodes CASSPRTSGRHEQYF.

This clonotype has more than one count but fewer than ten. This rearrangement joins TRBV5-1 to TRBJ1-2, with D maybe TRBD1 (5 bases). This CDR3 is built from 14 residues. Germline CDR1 and CDR2: SGHRS and YFSETQ. Between the trimmed V and J ends, which lost 0 bases and 3 bases, there was a span of 9 bases. As DNA, the CDR3 is TGCGCCAGCAGCTTGGACAGGACCTACTATGGCTACACCTTC. It specifies CASSLDRTYYGYTF.

This clonotype was picked up a small number of times. CDR3 bases: TGCAGCGTTGATCTCAGGGAGGAGACCCAGTACTTC. Translating gives CSVDLREETQYF. This sequence joins TRBV29-1 and TRBJ2-5; D possibly uses TRBD1 or TRBD2 (5 bases each). The V gene's germline CDR1 is SQVTM and CDR2 ANQGSEA. The CDR3 is 12 amino acids. Trimming pared 3 bases from V and 5 bases from J, leaving 10 bases between. The full variable domain, completed using reference TRBV29-1 and TRBJ2-5, is SAVISQKPSRDICQRGTSLTIQCQVDSQVTMMFWYRQQPGQSLTLIATANQGSEATYESGFVIDKFPISRPNLTFSTLTVSNMSPEDSSIYLCSVDLREETQYFGPGTRLLVL.

The table lists this clonotype with a few counts. The gene calls are TRBV7-9 and TRBJ1-6; 11 nucleotides match TRBD1. The trim removed 1 base at V and 8 bases at J, leaving 1 base unmatched. The CDR3 runs to 15 residues. From germline, CDR1 is SEHNR and CDR2 FQNEAQ (reference sequence). This CDR3 is CASSLGTGGYSPLHF. CDR3 DNA sequence: TGTGCCAGCAGCTTAGGGACAGGGGGCTATTCACCCCTCCACTTT.

J is TRBJ2-3 and V is TRBV2; 7 nucleotides align to TRBD1. Germline lookup yields CDR1 SNHLY and CDR2 FYNNEI. V lost 7 bases to trimming and J lost 1 base; unmatched junction nucleotides: 8. The CDR3 runs 15 residues. This CDR3 is CASTQTRGRTDTQYF. The CDR3 nucleotides read TGTGCCAGCACTCAGACAAGGGGGCGCACAGATACGCAGTATTTT.

This sequence joins TRBV20-1 and TRBJ1-6; possibly TRBD1 for D (6 bases). This CDR3 is built from 16 residues. Deletions cut 0 bases from V and 6 bases from J, with 15 bases between. From germline, CDR1 is DFQATT and CDR2 SNEGSKA (reference sequence). Here the CDR3 reads CSARDRDILGNSPLHF. The CDR3 DNA reads as TGCAGTGCTAGAGACCGGGACATCCTAGGTAATTCACCCCTCCACTTT.

V is TRBV5-1 and J is TRBJ2-3; D gene uncertain. The CDR3 is 16 residues long. The V and J ends lost 0 bases and 2 bases respectively, with 13 bases between them. Per germline, CDR1 SGHRS and CDR2 YFSETQ. CDR3 amino acids: CASSLVGLGATDTQYF. CDR3 bases: TGCGCCAGCAGCTTGGTAGGCCTTGGTGCCACAGATACGCAGTATTTT.

This clonotype was counted a few times. The chain uses TRBV25-1 and TRBJ1-6; D remains unclear. Trimming stripped 4 bases from V and 3 bases from J, with 10 bases between. This CDR3 has 15 amino acids. Per the germline V gene, CDR1 is MGHDK and CDR2 is SYGVNS. CDR3 sequence (DNA): TGTGCCAGCAGTGCTGTAGGGATCTATAATTCACCCCTCCACTTT. This codes for CASSAVGIYNSPLHF.

There are a few counts of this clonotype. V usage is TRBV6-6 and J usage is TRBJ2-1; D call uncertain. CDR1 and CDR2 from the germline V gene are MNHNY and SVGAGI (reference sequence). The CDR3 runs to 15 residues. The V and J ends lost 2 bases and 6 bases respectively, with 14 bases between them. This CDR3 reads CASSYDAALVNEQFF. DNA for the CDR3: TGTGCCAGCAGTTACGATGCGGCCCTCGTCAATGAGCAGTTCTTC.

The genes are TRBV3-1 and TRBJ2-1; D ambiguous. CDR3 length equals 11 residues. Looked up from germline, CDR1 is LGHDT and CDR2 is YNNKEL (reference sequence). Trimming removed 2 bases at V and 10 bases at J, with 6 bases between. CDR3 amino acids: CASSQSIEQFF. For the CDR3, the DNA is TGTGCCAGCAGCCAAAGCATCGAGCAGTTCTTC.

The rearrangement uses TRBV4-1 and TRBJ1-4; the D gene is possibly TRBD1 (6 bases). The germline CDR1 and CDR2 sequences are MGHRA and YSYEKL. Trimming removed 2 bases at V and 11 bases at J, with 18 bases between. The CDR3 sequence is 15 residues long. In DNA, the CDR3 is TGCGCCAGCAGCCAACTGTATACAGGGATGGAGAAACTGTTTTTT. This gives the protein CASSQLYTGMEKLFF.

This clonotype was seen more than once but under ten times. The rearrangement links TRBV4-2 to TRBJ2-4, with unresolved D. CDR1 and CDR2 from the germline V gene are LGHNA and YNFKEQ. V shed 0 bases and J shed 5 bases, with 11 bases lying between them. The CDR3 spans 15 residues. Here the CDR3 reads CASSQDWQLQNIQYF. The CDR3 coding sequence is TGTGCCAGCAGCCAAGATTGGCAGCTCCAAAACATTCAGTACTTC.

In this sample, this clonotype turned up a few times. V is TRBV2 and J is TRBJ2-1; D possibly corresponds to TRBD2 (6 bases). Germline CDR1 SNHLY, CDR2 FYNNEI. CDR3 length: 16 amino acids. The ends were cut back, 6 bases at V and 2 bases at J, with 17 bases in the middle. The CDR3 DNA sequence: TGTGCCAGCAGCCAAAAGTCAGGACTAACCTACAATGAGCAGTTCTTC. Protein product: CASSQKSGLTYNEQFF.

This clonotype occurred a few times. The rearrangement links TRBV14 to TRBJ2-4; D not certain. Germline assignment: CDR1 SGHDN and CDR2 FVKESK. The CDR3 has 17 residues. V was clipped by 0 bases and J by 3 bases, with 15 bases between them. CDR3 nucleotides: TGTGCCAGCAGCCAAGACGGCAGGCCTTTAGGCAAAAACATTCAGTACTTC. Translating gives CASSQDGRPLGKNIQYF.

This sequence joins TRBV3-1 and TRBJ1-1; 11 bases are a match to TRBD1. The CDR3 is made up of 18 amino acids. J was trimmed by 1 base and V by 1 base; bases with no gene match: 8. Germline loops: CDR1 LGHDT, CDR2 YNNKEL (reference sequence). CDR3 sequence: CASSQGVGQGAKNTEAFF. The CDR3 DNA reads as TGTGCCAGCAGCCAAGGCGTCGGACAGGGGGCGAAGAACACTGAAGCTTTCTTT.

V is TRBV2 and J is TRBJ1-2; weak D call: TRBD1 (5 bases). Germline-derived CDR1 and CDR2 are SNHLY and FYNNEI. The CDR3 runs to 13 residues. The V and J ends lost 7 bases and 4 bases respectively, with 13 bases between them. The CDR3 loop reads CASKQAESYGYTF. The CDR3 coding sequence is TGTGCCAGCAAACAGGCCGAGAGCTATGGCTACACCTTC.

This clonotype was picked up many times. The rearrangement joins TRBV27 to TRBJ2-1; D gene uncertain. The V gene's germline CDR1 is MNHEY and CDR2 SMNVEV (reference sequence). The CDR3 contains 15 residues. V was clipped by 2 bases and J by 0 bases, with 8 bases between them. The CDR3, as DNA: TGTGCCAGCAGTTTAGGATATAACTCCTACAATGAGCAGTTCTTC. Its protein is CASSLGYNSYNEQFF.

The CDR3 is CASTRSPNTGELFF. The CDR3 coding sequence is TGTGCCAGCACCAGGTCACCTAACACCGGGGAGCTGTTTTTT. V gene TRBV12-3 or TRBV12-4 combines with J gene TRBJ2-2, with D hard to call. This CDR3 has 14 amino acids. V shed 7 bases and J shed 2 bases, with 11 bases lying between them.

This clonotype appeared a few times. CDR3 amino acids: CASSESERDQPQHF. The CDR3 DNA is TGTGCCAGCAGTGAGTCCGAACGAGATCAGCCCCAGCATTTT. V and J are TRBV6-4 and TRBJ1-5; D not resolved. Trimming cost V 3 bases and J 5 bases, with 11 bases left between them. Germline lookup yields CDR1 MRHNA and CDR2 SNTAGT. CDR3 length equals 14 residues.

This clonotype turned up a few times. The genes are TRBV2 and TRBJ2-6; D might be TRBD1 (6 bases). This CDR3 region has 15 residues. Trimming left V 7 bases short and J 2 bases short, with 12 bases between. Germline CDR1 is SNHLY and CDR2 is FYNNEI. The CDR3 coding sequence is TGTGCCAGCATTCTGGACAGAGCTGGGGCCAACGTCCTGACTTTC. Translated: CASILDRAGANVLTF.

The chain carries TRBV15 and TRBJ1-5, with D possibly matching TRBD1 (5 bases). Trimming pared 3 bases from V and 11 bases from J, leaving 14 bases between. This CDR3 is built from 13 residues. Germline CDR1 is LNHNV and CDR2 is YYDKDF (reference sequence). DNA of the CDR3: TGTGCCACCAGCAGCGTTACACAAGGGGCCCAGCATTTT. Amino acid sequence: CATSSVTQGAQHF.

For the CDR3, the DNA is TGTGCCAGCAGTTTTGGGGGGGAGAACACCGGGGAGCTGTTTTTT. The encoded protein is CASSFGGENTGELFF. The chain joins TRBV27 to TRBJ2-2; TRBD2 matches 7 bases. Unmatched junction bases numbered 2, after V lost 3 bases and J lost 1 base. The germline CDR1 and CDR2 sequences are MNHEY and SMNVEV (reference sequence). This CDR3 spans 15 amino acids.

The V gene is TRBV4-2, the J gene TRBJ2-7, with 8 nucleotides matching TRBD2. The J call could be wrong; TRBJ2-5 is a better fit for the DNA end. Germline assignment: CDR1 LGHNA and CDR2 YNFKEQ. CDR3 length: 16 amino acids. The CDR3 loop reads CASSYREGASGETQYF. In nucleotides, the CDR3 is TGTGCCAGCAGCTACCGGGAGGGAGCTAGCGGAGAGACCCAGTACTTC.

This chain joins TRBV10-3 and TRBJ1-3, with 9 nucleotides matching TRBD1. Germline V gives CDR1 ENHRY, CDR2 SYGVKD. The V and J ends lost 0 bases and 0 bases, in that order; junction bases with no gene match: 3. This CDR3 is built from 17 residues. The CDR3 sequence is CAISESGTGISGNTIYF. The DNA of the CDR3 is TGTGCCATCAGTGAGTCGGGGACAGGGATCTCTGGAAACACCATATATTTT.

This clonotype was recorded a few times. At one end, the junction sequence differs from germline, possibly due to a read error. The chain is built from TRBV20-1 and TRBJ2-7; a weak D match, TRBD1 (6 bases). The CDR3 length is 11 residues. Germline assignment: CDR1 DFQATT and CDR2 SNEGSKA (reference sequence). CDR3 amino acids: CSAATGYDQYF. The CDR3 DNA reads TGCAGTGCTGCTACAGGGTACGATCAGTACTTC.

The V and J genes are TRBV4-1 and TRBJ2-1, with 11 bases that match TRBD2. V trimming: 1 base; J trimming: 6 bases; junction bases outside the gene matches: 5. Germline lookup yields CDR1 MGHRA and CDR2 YSYEKL. The CDR3 length is 16 residues. DNA of the CDR3: TGCGCCAGCAGCCAAGGACTAGCGGGGCCGTCCAATGAGCAGTTCTTC. The encoded protein is CASSQGLAGPSNEQFF.